The rows below give T cell receptor beta chains drawn from one sample of a study of T cells in tuberculosis. Profiled with immunoSEQ multiplex PCR; TCRdb holds only in-frame clones, not every one. The sample consists of tens of thousands of clones, roughly 84% of them appearing once. Source: PBMCs, taken at tuberculosis diagnosis. These receptor sequences come from an adult with tuberculosis. Both conserved end residues are part of each CDR3. The order of the fields is clone size, D gene, V gene, J gene, CDR3 DNA, CDR3 protein. D genes are given only for firm matches. Clone size is stated in some rows and not others, as once, few, many or a class when expanded.

NA,TRBD1,TRBV25-1,TRBJ2-2,TGTGCCAGCAGTGCCACCCTGACAGGGTCGGCCGGGGAGCTGTTTTTT,CASSATLTGSAGELFF
few,NA,TRBV29-1,TRBJ1-5,TGCAGCGTTGAGCCCTTGGGGGGGGACGGTCAGCCCCAGCATTTT,CSVEPLGGDGQPQHF
NA,NA,TRBV30,TRBJ2-5,TGTGCCTGGAGATGGGTCGGGGAGACCCAGTACTTC,CAWRWVGETQYF
medium-sized,TRBD1,TRBV19,TRBJ2-7,TGTGCCAGTACCATTGGGGGACAGGGGGCTCGCGAGCAGTACTTC,CASTIGGQGAREQYF
NA,TRBD2,TRBV7-2,TRBJ2-1,TGTGCCAGCAGCCGACTAGCTCCCCGAGAGCAGTTCTTC,CASSRLAPREQFF
NA,TRBD2,TRBV27,TRBJ2-7,TGTGCCACCCGGACTAGCGGGGCCTACGAGCAGTACTTC,CATRTSGAYEQYF
NA,NA,TRBV10-2,TRBJ2-7,TGCGCCAGCAGTATTCAGCGGAGCTCCTACGAGCAGTACTTC,CASSIQRSSYEQYF
NA,NA,TRBV4-1,TRBJ1-5,TGCGCCAGCAGCCTGGTGGGGGGGCAGGGTGGACAGCCCCAGCATTTT,CASSLVGGQGGQPQHF
NA,TRBD1,TRBV27,TRBJ1-1,TGTGCCAGCAGTAGGAGGGGGCGAATGGACACTGAAGCTTTCTTT,CASSRRGRMDTEAFF
NA,NA,TRBV6-5,TRBJ2-2,TGTGCCAGCAGTTACTCTGAGACGGGCACCGGGGAGCTGTTTTTT,CASSYSETGTGELFF
NA,NA,TRBV11-3,TRBJ2-3,TGTGCCAGCAGCTTTGGGGCAACGCAGTATTTT,CASSFGATQYF
NA,TRBD2,TRBV30,TRBJ2-7,TGTGCCTGGAGTGTACCTAGCGGGAGACGCGAGCAGTACTTC,CAWSVPSGRREQYF
NA,TRBD2,TRBV2,TRBJ2-7,TGTGCCAGCAGCCCACTAGCGACCTACGTGGAGCAGTACTTC,CASSPLATYVEQYF
NA,TRBD1,TRBV6-1,TRBJ2-4,TGTGCCAGCAGTGACAGGGGGTTAGCCAAAAACATTCAGTACTTC,CASSDRGLAKNIQYF
NA,NA,TRBV4-3,TRBJ1-2,TGCGCCAGCAGCCAAGACAACTATGGGGGCTACACCTTC,CASSQDNYGGYTF
NA,NA,TRBV6-1,TRBJ2-1,TGTGCCAGCAGAGAAATAGGGCAGGGTCGGAGTGAGCAGTTCTTC,CASREIGQGRSEQFF
NA,NA,TRBV27,TRBJ1-5,TGTGCCAGCAGTTTAGGGCGCGATCAGCCCCAGCATTTT,CASSLGRDQPQHF
medium-sized,NA,TRBV19,TRBJ2-7,TGTGCCAGTAGTATGGCCAGTACCTACGAGCAGTACTTC,CASSMASTYEQYF
NA,NA,TRBV2,TRBJ1-2,TGTGCCATCAAAAGGGGGATGGCCTATGGCTACACCTTC,CAIKRGMAYGYTF
NA,NA,TRBV7-9,TRBJ2-7,TGTGCCAGCAGCTTAGTCGACAGCTACGAGCAGTACTTC,CASSLVDSYEQYF
NA,NA,TRBV10-1,TRBJ2-5,TGCGCCAGCAGTGAGAGGCCGGCCGAGGGGACCCAGTACTTC,CASSERPAEGTQYF
NA,TRBD1,TRBV5-1,TRBJ2-3,TGCGCCAGCAGCGGGACAGGGGTCCCTTTCACAGATACGCAGTATTTT,CASSGTGVPFTDTQYF
NA,NA,TRBV7-2,TRBJ1-2,TGTGCCAGCAGCCCACAGGGAGACTATGGCTACACCTTC,CASSPQGDYGYTF
NA,NA,TRBV27,TRBJ2-3,TGTGCCAGCAGTTTAATCGAGGGCTCGTTCACAGATACGCAGTATTTT,CASSLIEGSFTDTQYF
NA,TRBD2,TRBV25-1,TRBJ2-1,TGTGCCAGCAGTCAGATAGCGGGAGGGCCTGTGCAGTTCTTC,CASSQIAGGPVQFF
NA,NA,TRBV5-1,TRBJ2-3,TGCGCCAGCAGCAGCTTCGGCACAGATACGCAGTATTTT,CASSSFGTDTQYF
NA,NA,TRBV5-1,TRBJ1-2,TGCGCCAGCAGCTTGAATGAGGGCTACACCTTC,CASSLNEGYTF
NA,NA,TRBV7-2,TRBJ1-2,TGTGCCAGCAGCTTAGGGGGCGGGGATGGCTACACCTTC,CASSLGGGDGYTF
NA,TRBD1,TRBV28,TRBJ2-7,TGTGCCAGCAGTTCGCGACAGGGGGTATCCTACGAGCAGTACTTC,CASSSRQGVSYEQYF
medium-sized,NA,TRBV11-2,TRBJ1-1,TGTGCCAGCAGCTTCCAATTTCAATCTGAAGCTTTCTTT,CASSFQFQSEAFF
NA,TRBD1,TRBV2,TRBJ2-7,TGTGCCAGCAAGGACAGGGGCGAGCAGTACTTC,CASKDRGEQYF
once,TRBD1,TRBV30,TRBJ1-2,TGTGCCTGGAGTCAGGACAGGGGGGATGGCTACACCTTC,CAWSQDRGDGYTF
few,NA,TRBV11-2,TRBJ1-2,TGTGCCAGCAGCCCACAGGGAGACTATGGCTACACCTTC,CASSPQGDYGYTF
NA,TRBD2,TRBV19,TRBJ2-1,TGTGCCAGTAGTATTAGTACGATCCTCAAATTAGCGGGAGGGCCTAATGAGCAGTTCTTC,CASSISTILKLAGGPNEQFF
few,NA,TRBV28,TRBJ1-1,TGTGCCGTGCAGGGAATTGACACTGAAGCTTTCTTT,CAVQGIDTEAFF
NA,TRBD2,TRBV9,TRBJ2-2,TGTGCCAGCAGCGTATCCCCTCTCGGACTAGCGGGAAGAACCGGGGAGCTGTTTTTT,CASSVSPLGLAGRTGELFF
NA,NA,TRBV15,TRBJ2-7,TGTGCCACCAGCAGAGATCCTGAGGTGAGGGACTACGAGCAGTACTTC,CATSRDPEVRDYEQYF
NA,NA,TRBV28,TRBJ1-3,TGTGCCAGCATATCTAGGGACACTTTCTCTGGAAACACCATATATTTT,CASISRDTFSGNTIYF
NA,TRBD2,TRBV30,TRBJ2-1,TGTGCCTGGAGTCCGCTAGCGGGGGGGCTTAATGAGCAGTTCTTC,CAWSPLAGGLNEQFF
NA,TRBD2,TRBV4-1,TRBJ2-2,TGCGCCAGCAGCCCCTTAGTAGCGGGACTAAACACCGGGGAGCTGTTTTTT,CASSPLVAGLNTGELFF
NA,NA,TRBV6-5,TRBJ1-3,TGTGCCAGCAGTTACGGTACAACGAGGGGAAACACCATATATTTT,CASSYGTTRGNTIYF
NA,TRBD2,TRBV2,TRBJ2-1,TGTGCCAGGGTGAGCGGGAGGGCCAACAATGAGCAGTTCTTC,CARVSGRANNEQFF
few,NA,TRBV19,TRBJ1-2,TGTGCCAGTAGTTCAACCAGGGAAGCGGGAGGCTACACCTTC,CASSSTREAGGYTF
once,NA,TRBV9,TRBJ2-2,TGTGCCAGCAGCCCAGGAGGCGGGGAGCTGTTTTTT,CASSPGGGELFF
NA,TRBD2,TRBV9,TRBJ2-7,TGTGCCAGCAGCGGAAGCGGGAGAAGCTACGAGCAGTACTTC,CASSGSGRSYEQYF
NA,NA,TRBV30,TRBJ1-2,TGTGCCTGGAGCGCACAGGGACCCGATGGCTACACCTTC,CAWSAQGPDGYTF
NA,NA,TRBV19,TRBJ2-7,TGTGCCAGTAGTACGAGTGCTTCCTACGAGCAGTACTTC,CASSTSASYEQYF
NA,TRBD1,TRBV30,TRBJ1-5,TGTGCCTGGGAGCGACAGGGGGAAGGACAGCCCCAGCATTTT,CAWERQGEGQPQHF
once,TRBD2,TRBV19,TRBJ2-7,TGTGCCAGTAGCCCGGGGGGGCCGGGGGCCTACGAGCAGTACTTC,CASSPGGPGAYEQYF
NA,NA,TRBV7-9,TRBJ1-2,TGTGCCAGCAGCGAAACTGACAGAACCTATGGCTACACCTTC,CASSETDRTYGYTF
NA,TRBD2,TRBV11-2,TRBJ2-1,TGTGCCAGCAGCTTGGGGGAGGGGCACCCTTTATTGAATGAGCAGTTCTTC,CASSLGEGHPLLNEQFF
NA,TRBD1,TRBV2,TRBJ2-7,TGTGCCAGCAGTGAGTGGGACAGTACGTACTTC,CASSEWDSTYF
NA,NA,TRBV28,TRBJ1-3,TGTGCCAGCCTTCCTCCGGGGAAAGCTGCAGGAAACACCATATATTTT,CASLPPGKAAGNTIYF
NA,TRBD1,TRBV7-6,TRBJ1-1,TGTGCCAGCAGCCCGACAGGGTTGAACACTGAAGCTTTCTTT,CASSPTGLNTEAFF
medium-sized,NA,TRBV14,TRBJ1-2,TGTGCCAGCAGCCACAGGCCTCGCTATGGCTACACCTTC,CASSHRPRYGYTF
NA,NA,TRBV29-1,TRBJ2-3,TGCAGCGTTGATAGCGGAGTTGGAGATACGCAGTATTTT,CSVDSGVGDTQYF
NA,NA,TRBV7-6,TRBJ1-2,TGTGCCAGCAGCTTAGATAACCGGGGCTATGGCTACACCTTC,CASSLDNRGYGYTF
few,NA,TRBV28,TRBJ2-3,TGTGCCAGCAGCCCTTCCGGGAGAACAGATACGCAGTATTTT,CASSPSGRTDTQYF
NA,NA,TRBV4-3,TRBJ2-7,TGCGCCAGCAGCCAAGACAGGGCCGGCGAGCAGTACTTC,CASSQDRAGEQYF
NA,TRBD1,TRBV5-1,TRBJ1-1,TGCGCCAGCAGCTTGGGGCAGGGGGGCACTGAAGCTTTCTTT,CASSLGQGGTEAFF